These 21 T cell receptor beta chains originate from one sample sequenced in a study of shared clonotypes between healthy human individuals. The assay was immunoSEQ multiplex PCR, and TCRdb's table has in-frame clones only and misses some. Here the sample spans about 1.5 million clones, 95% to 97% being singletons. Input material: naive CD4+ T cells sorted from blood. The subset: CD45RA+ positively selected. These TCRs come from a man younger than 45 in good health.

The chain uses TRBV19 and TRBJ1-2, with no clear D. Germline V gives CDR1 LNHDA, CDR2 SQIVND (reference sequence). The V end lost 8 bases, the J end lost 2 bases, and 24 bases lay between the germline ends. This CDR3 comprises 17 residues. CDR3 coding DNA: TGTGCCAGTGAGAAGACCTTCAGAGGATCCACCAACTATGGCTACACCTTC. Its translation: CASEKTFRGSTNYGYTF. The complete variable domain, with remaining parts taken from reference TRBV19 and TRBJ1-2, reads DGGITQSPKYLFRKEGQNVTLSCEQNLNHDAMYWYRQDPGQGLRLIYYSQIVNDFQKGDIAEGYSVSREKKESFPLTVTSAQKNPTAFYLCASEKTFRGSTNYGYTFGSGTRLTVV.

Notes on this clone: Other nucleotide sequences in the sample specify the same CDR3. The chain is built from TRBV6-1 and TRBJ2-7; unclear D gene. The germline V gene has CDR1 MNHNS and CDR2 SASEGT. The V and J ends lost 2 bases and 4 bases respectively, with 6 bases between them. The CDR3 contains 12 residues. The DNA of the CDR3 is TGTGCCAGCAGTGAATCGGGTTACGAGCAGTACTTC. Translating it yields CASSESGYEQYF.

This chain joins TRBV11-2 and TRBJ2-5, with TRBD1 matching over 9 bases. The germline CDR1 and CDR2 sequences are SGHAT and FQNNGV. This CDR3 has 15 amino acids. With V trimmed by 1 base and J by 1 base, 1 base remained unmatched. Here the CDR3 DNA reads TGTGCCAGCAGCTTAGGGACAGGGGTCCAAGAGACCCAGTACTTC. Translating gives CASSLGTGVQETQYF.

CDR3 nucleotides: TGCGCCAGCAGCGTACGGACAGGGAGTAGTGCTGGGGCCAACGTCCTGACTTTC. Translated, it gives CASSVRTGSSAGANVLTF. The V and J genes are TRBV5-1 and TRBJ2-6; 8 bases match TRBD1. V trimming: 4 bases; J trimming: 2 bases; junction bases outside the gene matches: 11. CDR3 length: 18 residues. Germline assignment: CDR1 SGHRS and CDR2 YFSETQ.

The chain is built from TRBV11-2 and TRBJ2-1; D is perhaps TRBD2 (6 bases). Germline V gene sequence: CDR1 SGHAT, CDR2 FQNNGV. CDR3 size: 13 residues. The ends were cut back, 0 bases at V and 10 bases at J, with 10 bases in the middle. The chain's CDR3 is CASSLEGGGEQFF. CDR3 coding DNA: TGTGCCAGCAGCTTAGAGGGTGGGGGGGAGCAGTTCTTC.

As to this clone: The same CDR3 also results from other DNA sequences found in this sample. CDR3 nucleotides: TGTGCCAGCAGCGCCGGGACTAGCGGGAGGTCCTACAATGAGCAGTTCTTC. As protein: CASSAGTSGRSYNEQFF. V usage is TRBV9 and J usage is TRBJ2-1; TRBD2 matches at 15 bases. The CDR3 totals 17 residues. The ends lost 3 bases at V and 1 base at J; junction bases unmatched: 2. Germline V CDR1 and CDR2: SGDLS, YYNGEE.

CDR3: CASSLVLRDDGYTF. The CDR3 DNA sequence: TGCGCCAGCAGCTTGGTCCTCAGGGATGATGGCTACACCTTC. The chain employs TRBV5-1 and TRBJ1-2; D may be TRBD1 (5 bases). The V and J ends lost 0 bases and 6 bases respectively, with 12 bases between them. From germline, CDR1 is SGHRS and CDR2 YFSETQ. The CDR3 consists of 14 residues.

Written as DNA, the CDR3 is TGTGCCAGCCATTTCTATGATGAGCAGTTCTTC. It codes for CASHFYDEQFF. The chain combines TRBV7-9 with TRBJ2-1, with unresolved D. Germline CDR1 SEHNR, CDR2 FQNEAQ (reference sequence). V dropped 8 bases and J dropped 8 bases, with 10 bases sitting between them. This CDR3 has 11 residues.

J is TRBJ2-5 and V is TRBV6-6, with 9 bases lining up with TRBD1. CDR3 size: 16 residues. Trimming removed 6 bases from V and 4 bases from J; junction bases left unmatched: 12. Germline assignment: CDR1 MNHNY and CDR2 SVGAGI (reference sequence). DNA for the CDR3: TGTGCCAGCAGGCACAGGGGGCTCGATTTCGGAGAGACCCAGTACTTC. This gives the protein CASRHRGLDFGETQYF.

In this sample, this clone turned up once. The chain combines TRBV18 with TRBJ2-7; 7 nucleotides align to TRBD1. The germline V gene encodes CDR1 KGHSH and CDR2 LQKENI. This CDR3 contains 15 residues. V gave up 3 bases and J gave up 0 bases; unmatched junction bases: 5. The CDR3 is CASSPGTEVSYEQYF. CDR3 nucleotide sequence: TGTGCCAGCTCACCTGGGACAGAGGTCTCCTACGAGCAGTACTTC.

This clone was counted a single time. The chain has TRBV6-5 and TRBJ2-7; TRBD1 might be the D (6 bases). V was pared by 6 bases and J by 2 bases, with 17 bases between. CDR3 length: 15 residues. Germline V lookup: CDR1 MNHEY, CDR2 SVGAGI. The CDR3 nucleotides read TGTGCCAGCAGCCAAAATGGACAGAATACCTACGAGCAGTACTTC. It codes for CASSQNGQNTYEQYF.

CDR3 in amino acids: CASSLIAGVGLGSYNEQFF. As DNA, the CDR3 is TGTGCCAGCAGCTTAATTGCGGGGGTAGGGTTAGGGTCCTACAATGAGCAGTTCTTC. The chain carries TRBV7-2 and TRBJ2-1; 7 positions agree with TRBD2. V lost 2 bases to trimming and J lost 1 base; unmatched junction nucleotides: 14. This CDR3 has 19 amino acids. Germline CDR1 SGHTA, CDR2 FQGNSA.

The genes are TRBV11-2 and TRBJ2-7; maybe TRBD1 (5 bases). Trimming shortened V by 3 bases and J by 3 bases, and 12 bases separated the two germline ends. Germline CDR1 and CDR2: SGHAT and FQNNGV. The CDR3 sequence is 14 residues long. The CDR3 reads CASSLGPARYEQYF. CDR3 nucleotides: TGTGCCAGCAGCTTGGGGCCGGCCCGCTACGAGCAGTACTTC.

The chain carries TRBV9 and TRBJ2-7; the match to TRBD2 covers 13 bases. Unmatched junction bases numbered 10, after V lost 1 base and J lost 3 bases. Germline lookup yields CDR1 SGDLS and CDR2 YYNGEE. The CDR3 extends over 18 amino acids. CDR3 bases: TGTGCCAGCAGCGTATCCCCGACGGGACTAGCGGGGTACTACGAGCAGTACTTC. Encoded protein: CASSVSPTGLAGYYEQYF.

This clone came up once. The chain combines TRBV9 with TRBJ1-1, with 8 bases fitting TRBD1. CDR1 is SGDLS and CDR2 is YYNGEE in the germline V gene. The CDR3 is 15 residues long. V shed 3 bases, J shed 2 bases, and the junction held 6 bases outside the gene matches. The CDR3 region has the DNA TGTGCCAGCAGCGGAACGGGACAGGTAAACACTGAAGCTTTCTTT. The encoded protein is CASSGTGQVNTEAFF.

This chain links TRBV19 with TRBJ1-5, with D tentatively TRBD1 (5 bases). V was shortened by 1 base and J by 7 bases, with 14 bases between the two germline ends. This CDR3 has 15 amino acids. CDR1 and CDR2 from the germline V gene are LNHDA and SQIVND (reference sequence). CDR3 DNA sequence: TGTGCCAGTAGTATAGTTGGGCAGGGAGGCCAGCCCCAGCATTTT. It yields the protein CASSIVGQGGQPQHF. Filled out from reference TRBV19 and TRBJ1-5, the complete variable domain reads DGGITQSPKYLFRKEGQNVTLSCEQNLNHDAMYWYRQDPGQGLRLIYYSQIVNDFQKGDIAEGYSVSREKKESFPLTVTSAQKNPTAFYLCASSIVGQGGQPQHFGDGTRLSIL.

The J gene is TRBJ2-7, the V gene TRBV27; 10 nucleotides agree with TRBD2. CDR1 is MNHEY and CDR2 is SMNVEV in the germline V gene (reference sequence). V gave up 6 bases and J gave up 3 bases; unmatched junction bases: 17. The CDR3 is 18 residues long. CDR3 residues: CASRSTLREASGSYEQYF. CDR3 nucleotides: TGTGCCAGCAGATCAACCTTAAGGGAAGCTAGCGGGAGCTACGAGCAGTACTTC.

The chain recombines TRBV6-1 with TRBJ1-5; no reliable D call. CDR3 size: 11 residues. The V and J ends lost 3 bases and 11 bases respectively, with 8 bases between them. Germline V gene data show CDR1 as MNHNS and CDR2 as SASEGT. The CDR3 DNA reads as TGTGCCAGCAGTGAGGGCGGAGCCCAGCATTTT. It specifies CASSEGGAQHF.

This clone was seen only a few times. The chain recombines TRBV15 with TRBJ2-2; D is ambiguous. V was clipped by 2 bases and J by 4 bases, with 8 bases between them. This CDR3 has 14 amino acids. Germline loops: CDR1 LNHNV, CDR2 YYDKDF (reference sequence). CDR3 in amino acids: CATSRRRSTGELFF. DNA of the CDR3: TGTGCCACCAGCAGAAGAAGGAGCACCGGGGAGCTGTTTTTT.

The chain has TRBV5-4 and TRBJ2-7; the D gene is possibly TRBD2 (7 bases). V was clipped by 4 bases and J by 2 bases, with 16 bases between them. CDR3 length: 15 residues. Germline CDR1 and CDR2: SGHNT and YYREEE (reference sequence). The CDR3 loop is CASSTRGGGAYEQYF. As DNA, the CDR3 is TGTGCCAGCAGCACCCGGGGAGGGGGGGCCTACGAGCAGTACTTC.

The V gene is TRBV18, the J gene TRBJ1-3; 7 bases line up with TRBD1. CDR1 and CDR2 (germline): KGHSH, LQKENI. Germline trimming cut 0 bases from V and 0 bases from J; bases unmatched to any gene: 5. The CDR3 runs to 17 residues. The CDR3 DNA reads as TGTGCCAGCTCACCACCGACAGGGACAAGCTCTGGAAACACCATATATTTT. Encoded protein: CASSPPTGTSSGNTIYF.